A selection of T cell receptor beta chains follows, all from one sample in a study of blood T cell repertoires in COVID-19. Only in-frame clones appear in the TCRdb table, and some are missing; sequencing was by immunoSEQ multiplex PCR. The table has approximately 100,000 clones, approximately 86% seen once. Sample: PBMCs or T cells enriched from blood (not recorded which). These receptors all come from a woman aged 45-60 years who had recovered from COVID-19. Both conserved end residues are part of each CDR3. The order of the fields is D gene, V gene, clone size, J gene, CDR3 protein, CDR3 DNA. The D gene is left open where the match is weak. Clone size appears in some rows only: once, few, many, or a class for an expanded clone.

TRBD2	TRBV7-9	-	TRBJ2-1	CASNPLAGGNEQFF	TGTGCCAGCAACCCACTAGCGGGGGGAAATGAGCAGTTCTTC
-	TRBV11-2	-	TRBJ1-3	CASSPRFSGNTIYF	TGTGCCAGCAGCCCCCGGTTCTCTGGAAACACCATATATTTT
-	TRBV28	-	TRBJ1-3	CASSLRGSGNTIYF	TGTGCCAGCAGTTTAAGGGGCTCTGGAAACACCATATATTTT
-	TRBV9	once	TRBJ2-7	CASSVDGGYEQYF	TGTGCCAGCAGCGTAGACGGGGGCTACGAGCAGTACTTC
-	TRBV21-1	once	TRBJ2-3	CASIRDRATDTQYF	TGTGCCAGCATTAGGGACAGAGCCACAGATACGCAGTATTTT
-	TRBV5-1	-	TRBJ2-5	CASSVRPGGSIGETQYF	TGCGCCAGCAGCGTACGTCCCGGGGGATCGATTGGGGAGACCCAGTACTTC
TRBD1	TRBV7-3	-	TRBJ2-5	CASSLQGATETQYF	TGTGCCAGCAGCTTACAGGGGGCCACAGAGACCCAGTACTTC
TRBD2	TRBV18	once	TRBJ2-1	CASSPDSGRYNEQFF	TGTGCCAGCTCACCCGATAGCGGGAGATACAATGAGCAGTTCTTC
-	TRBV4-1	-	TRBJ2-5	CASSLDRDSAYQETQYF	TGCGCCAGCAGCCTCGATCGGGACTCTGCCTACCAAGAGACCCAGTACTTC
TRBD2	TRBV7-3	-	TRBJ2-3	CASSHPGLPTDTQYF	TGTGCCAGCAGCCACCCGGGACTACCGACAGATACGCAGTATTTT
TRBD1	TRBV29-1	-	TRBJ1-2	CSVGSWDSTNSTYGYTF	TGCAGCGTTGGATCATGGGACAGCACGAACTCAACCTATGGCTACACCTTC
-	TRBV27	-	TRBJ2-1	CASSLSKTRKEDNEQFF	TGTGCCAGCAGTTTATCGAAAACTCGGAAGGAGGACAATGAGCAGTTCTTC
TRBD1	TRBV6-1	-	TRBJ1-1	CASSEISRGTEAFF	TGTGCCAGCAGTGAAATCTCCAGGGGGACTGAAGCTTTCTTT
TRBD2	TRBV11-2	-	TRBJ2-1	CASSSGGNEQFF	TGTGCCAGCAGCTCGGGGGGTAATGAGCAGTTCTTC
-	TRBV12-3/TRBV12-4	-	TRBJ1-1	CASSLGPNTEAFF	TGTGCCAGCAGTTTAGGGCCAAACACTGAAGCTTTCTTT
TRBD1	TRBV29-1	few	TRBJ1-3	CSVRDRKQNTIYF	TGCAGCGTCCGGGACAGGAAACAAAACACCATATATTTT
TRBD2	TRBV7-3	-	TRBJ2-1	CASSGPGLAAPANEQFF	TGTGCCAGCAGCGGACCTGGACTAGCAGCCCCGGCCAATGAGCAGTTCTTC
TRBD2	TRBV7-7	-	TRBJ2-5	CASSLTSGRGETQYF	TGTGCCAGCAGCTTGACTAGCGGTCGGGGAGAGACCCAGTACTTC
TRBD1	TRBV15	-	TRBJ1-4	CATMDRVDEKLFF	TGTGCCACCATGGACAGGGTTGATGAAAAACTGTTTTTT
-	TRBV9	-	TRBJ2-7	CASSVASAGRYEQYF	TGTGCCAGCAGCGTAGCTTCGGCAGGGAGGTACGAGCAGTACTTC
TRBD1	TRBV27	-	TRBJ2-3	CASRRTGVGDTQYF	TGTGCCAGCAGACGGACAGGGGTTGGCGATACGCAGTATTTT
TRBD1	TRBV10-3	-	TRBJ2-2	CATKGTEHTGELFF	TGTGCCACCAAAGGGACAGAGCACACCGGGGAGCTGTTTTTT
-	TRBV21-1	-	TRBJ1-1	CASSKPRTQMNTEAFF	TGTGCCAGCAGCAAACCCCGGACACAAATGAACACTGAAGCTTTCTTT
TRBD1	TRBV27	-	TRBJ2-4	CASSASGDRVYIQYF	TGTGCCAGCAGTGCGTCGGGGGACAGGGTGTACATTCAGTACTTC
-	TRBV28	-	TRBJ1-5	CASSFWGDQPQHF	TGTGCCAGCAGTTTTTGGGGGGATCAGCCCCAGCATTTT
TRBD1	TRBV5-1	-	TRBJ2-5	CASSPFGTGEETQYF	TGCGCCAGCAGCCCCTTTGGGACAGGGGAAGAGACCCAGTACTTC
TRBD1	TRBV18	-	TRBJ1-5	CASSPNRRGDNQPQHF	TGTGCCAGCTCACCGAACCGCAGGGGGGACAATCAGCCCCAGCATTTT
TRBD1	TRBV3-1/TRBV3-2	-	TRBJ2-4	CASSHGDQGVQYF	TGTGCCAGCAGCCATGGGGACCAGGGGGTTCAGTACTTC
TRBD1	TRBV2	-	TRBJ1-1	CASSQDRDIGAFF	TGTGCCAGCAGTCAGGACAGGGATATAGGAGCTTTCTTT
-	TRBV6-5	-	TRBJ2-7	CASSYQWGVPYEQYF	TGTGCCAGCAGCTACCAGTGGGGGGTCCCCTACGAGCAGTACTTC
-	TRBV3-1/TRBV3-2	-	TRBJ1-4	CASSLMQGYNEKLFF	TGTGCCAGCAGCCTGATGCAGGGGTATAATGAAAAACTGTTTTTT
-	TRBV10-3	-	TRBJ2-7	CAISALASAEQYF	TGTGCCATCAGTGCTCTAGCGTCGGCCGAGCAGTACTTC
-	TRBV29-1	-	TRBJ2-1	CSVEWGQFSYNEQFF	TGCAGCGTTGAGTGGGGCCAGTTCTCCTACAATGAGCAGTTCTTC
-	TRBV5-4	-	TRBJ2-3	CASSPTRLYTDTQYF	TGTGCCAGCAGCCCAACTCGCCTTTACACAGATACGCAGTATTTT
-	TRBV10-2	-	TRBJ2-1	CASKGGTSYNEQFF	TGCGCCAGCAAGGGCGGGACCTCCTACAATGAGCAGTTCTTC
-	TRBV19	-	TRBJ1-2	CASSMVELDGYTF	TGTGCCAGTAGTATGGTAGAACTCGATGGCTACACCTTC
TRBD1	TRBV9	few	TRBJ2-5	CASGGTGQETQYF	TGTGCCAGCGGAGGGACAGGTCAGGAGACCCAGTACTTC
-	TRBV10-3	-	TRBJ1-4	CAISERQGGTNEKLFF	TGTGCCATCAGTGAGAGGCAGGGAGGAACTAATGAAAAACTGTTTTTT
-	TRBV2	-	TRBJ2-1	CASSEIPSSYNEQFF	TGTGCCAGCAGTGAGATCCCGAGCTCCTACAATGAGCAGTTCTTC
TRBD1	TRBV10-3	-	TRBJ1-2	CAPGLDRVDRIYGHTF	TGTGCCCCGGGACTCGACAGGGTTGACCGAATCTATGGCCACACCTTC
TRBD1	TRBV3-1/TRBV3-2	-	TRBJ1-2	CASSPQGAHGYTF	TGTGCCAGCAGCCCTCAGGGGGCCCATGGCTACACCTTC
-	TRBV5-6	-	TRBJ1-2	CASSLYPAAVYGYTF	TGTGCCAGCAGCTTGTATCCTGCTGCGGTCTATGGCTACACCTTC
TRBD1	TRBV2	few	TRBJ1-6	CARNAGTVNSPLHF	TGTGCCAGAAACGCCGGGACAGTCAATTCACCCCTCCACTTT
-	TRBV7-2	-	TRBJ2-7	CASSLVLGTYEQYF	TGTGCCAGCAGCTTAGTTCTAGGTACCTACGAGCAGTACTTC
-	TRBV11-2	few	TRBJ2-1	CASSSPRAPGEQFF	TGTGCCAGCAGCTCCCCCCGAGCTCCCGGGGAGCAGTTCTTC
TRBD2	TRBV5-6	once	TRBJ2-2	CASSGGLEDGELFF	TGTGCCAGCAGCGGCGGACTAGAGGACGGGGAGCTGTTTTTT
-	TRBV10-3	-	TRBJ1-3	CAIGTATGNTIYF	TGTGCCATCGGTACAGCCACTGGAAACACCATATATTTT
-	TRBV6-5	-	TRBJ2-2	CASSSYRASDTGELFF	TGTGCCAGCAGTTCATACAGGGCTTCGGATACCGGGGAGCTGTTTTTT
TRBD2	TRBV3-1/TRBV3-2	-	TRBJ2-3	CASSQGLAGGRGTDTQYF	TGTGCCAGCAGCCAAGGACTAGCGGGGGGCCGGGGCACAGATACGCAGTATTTT
TRBD1	TRBV5-6	-	TRBJ1-2	CASSFTPDRDHGYTF	TGTGCCAGCAGCTTCACTCCGGACAGGGATCATGGCTACACCTTC
-	TRBV5-8	-	TRBJ1-2	CASSLRGKTVPYGYTF	TGTGCCAGCAGTCTTCGTGGTAAGACAGTACCTTATGGCTACACCTTC
-	TRBV27	-	TRBJ2-7	CASSLSNRVDSYEQYF	TGTGCCAGCAGTTTATCGAACCGGGTCGATTCCTACGAGCAGTACTTC
-	TRBV5-5	-	TRBJ2-2	CASSPRQNLLNTGELFF	TGTGCCAGCAGCCCCAGACAAAATCTCCTGAACACCGGGGAGCTGTTTTTT
-	TRBV6-5	-	TRBJ2-5	CASSRDTRQETQYF	TGTGCCAGCAGCCGGGACACCAGACAAGAGACCCAGTACTTC
-	TRBV3-1/TRBV3-2	-	TRBJ1-2	CASSLIPADGYTF	TGTGCCAGCAGCCTTATCCCAGCGGATGGCTACACCTTC
TRBD2	TRBV4-1	-	TRBJ2-7	CASSQGGGRGSYEQYF	TGCGCCAGCAGCCAAGGGGGCGGGAGGGGATCCTACGAGCAGTACTTC
-	TRBV28	-	TRBJ2-5	CASRPRGEIQETQYF	TGTGCCAGCCGTCCGCGGGGAGAGATACAAGAGACCCAGTACTTC
-	TRBV11-3	-	TRBJ1-1	CASSYSRYTEAFF	TGTGCCAGCAGCTACAGCAGGTACACTGAAGCTTTCTTT